This T cell receptor beta chain is from a study of T cells in Graves' hyperthyroidism and ophthalmopathy. On the study more broadly: Peripheral blood was taken when the disease was first diagnosed, before any treatment began.

Researchers took RNA transcripts and amplified the TCR beta CDR3 regions from them. Using the HTBI primer set, a first-round RT-PCR was run on the TCR CDR3. TCRdb called the multiplex PCR reads again in MiXCR, with one record for every CDR3 protein. The sample holds 550,000 to 650,000 distinct CDR3 sequences, approximately 15% seen once. With V trimmed by 3 bases and J by 7 bases, 7 bases remained unmatched. This CDR3 contains 15 residues. Germline V gene data show CDR1 as SGDLS and CDR2 as YYNGEE. The hyperthyroidism patients had all been newly diagnosed, and their disease duration was under 2 months. Their ages ranged from 18 to 65 years.

The J gene is TRBJ2-2, the V gene TRBV9; 9 bases line up with TRBD1. The specimen was blood. The TCR comes from a woman between 25 and 40 years old with Graves' hyperthyroidism that later progressed to Graves' ophthalmopathy. CDR3 in DNA: TGTGCCAGCAGCGGCCGGGACAGGGCGCACGGGGAGCTGTTTTTT. This sequence encodes CASSGRDRAHGELFF.